This TCR beta chain was identified in a study of blood T cell repertoires in COVID-19. Study information: Acute and convalescent COVID-19 samples came from the United States, Italy and Spain.

Trimming left V 6 bases short and J 3 bases short, with 9 bases between. This CDR3 has 12 amino acids. Germline CDR1 SNHLY, CDR2 FYNNEI. Per the original data handling: Amplification of reference gene primers was used by the study to estimate nucleated cell counts. TCRdb's copy holds only in-frame clones and misses some; the assay was immunoSEQ multiplex PCR. V, J and clone size reflect that table, while D and trimming were determined from the DNA. The table has approximately 140,000 clones, 65% to 90% seen once; the top ten hold around 3.5%. The TCR sequence derives from a man aged 65 to 79 with acute or convalescent COVID-19. The chain is built from TRBV2 and TRBJ2-7, with D perhaps matching TRBD2 (5 bases). The material sequenced was peripheral blood. CDR3 protein: CASRDSFYEQYF. In nucleotides, the CDR3 is TGTGCCAGCAGGGACTCCTTCTACGAGCAGTACTTC. The whole variable domain, remainder taken from reference TRBV2 and TRBJ2-7, is EPEVTQTPSHQVTQMGQEVILRCVPISNHLYFYWYRQILGQKVEFLVSFYNNEISEKSEIFDDQFSVERPDGSNFTLKIRSTKLEDSAMYFCASRDSFYEQYFGPGTRLTVT.